A single sample is the source of the 2 T cell receptor beta chains below, sequenced in a study of cytomegalovirus exposure and HLA in healthy donors. Sequenced by immunoSEQ multiplex PCR; TCRdb stores in-frame clones only, minus some. The profile covers 200,000 or so clones, with 84% appearing a single time and over 10% taken by the ten largest. The sample comprised PBMCs. All receptors come from a woman between 25 and 40 years old in good health and CMV-seropositive.

This chain connects TRBV29-1 to TRBJ1-2, with 7 positions matching TRBD1. Germline values: CDR1 SQVTM, CDR2 ANQGSEA. The CDR3 contains 13 residues. Trimming took 0 bases from V and 8 from J; bases not matched to a gene: 6. This CDR3 reads CSVEEQGQRGYTF. The CDR3 nucleotides read TGCAGCGTTGAAGAACAGGGACAGCGCGGCTACACCTTC.

This clone was found once. This chain connects TRBV2 to TRBJ1-5; unclear D gene. Germline values: CDR1 SNHLY, CDR2 FYNNEI. CDR3 length: 15 residues. V was pared by 6 bases and J by 0 bases, with 12 bases between. This chain's CDR3 is CASRGLENSNQPQHF. The DNA for the CDR3 is TGTGCCAGCAGAGGCTTGGAGAATAGCAATCAGCCCCAGCATTTT.